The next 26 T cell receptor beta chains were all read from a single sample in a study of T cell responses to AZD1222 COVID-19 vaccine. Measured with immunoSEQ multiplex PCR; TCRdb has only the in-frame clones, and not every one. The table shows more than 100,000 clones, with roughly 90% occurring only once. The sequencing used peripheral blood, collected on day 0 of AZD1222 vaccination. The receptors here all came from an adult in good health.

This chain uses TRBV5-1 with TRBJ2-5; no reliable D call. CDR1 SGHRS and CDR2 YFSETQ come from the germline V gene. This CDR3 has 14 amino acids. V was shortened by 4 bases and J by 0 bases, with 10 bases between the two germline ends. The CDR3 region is CASSPGRNQETQYF. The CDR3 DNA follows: TGCGCCAGCAGCCCAGGACGGAACCAAGAGACCCAGTACTTC.

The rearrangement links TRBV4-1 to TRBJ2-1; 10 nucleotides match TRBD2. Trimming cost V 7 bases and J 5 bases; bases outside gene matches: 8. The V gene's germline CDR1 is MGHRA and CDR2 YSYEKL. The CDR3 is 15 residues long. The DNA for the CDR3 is TGCGCCAGCACCACAGCAGCGGGGGGGAACAATGAGCAGTTCTTC. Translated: CASTTAAGGNNEQFF.

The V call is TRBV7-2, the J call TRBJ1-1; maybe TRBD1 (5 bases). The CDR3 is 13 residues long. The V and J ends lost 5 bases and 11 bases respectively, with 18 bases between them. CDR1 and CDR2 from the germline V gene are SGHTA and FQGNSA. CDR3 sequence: CASSPLGAAGAFF. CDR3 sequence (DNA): TGTGCCAGCAGCCCTTTAGGGGCGGCAGGGGCTTTCTTT.

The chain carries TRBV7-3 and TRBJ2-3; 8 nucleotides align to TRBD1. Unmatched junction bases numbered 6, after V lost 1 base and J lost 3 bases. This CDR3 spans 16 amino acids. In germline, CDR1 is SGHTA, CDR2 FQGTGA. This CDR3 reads CASSLMSTGGTDTQYF. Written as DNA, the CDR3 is TGTGCCAGCAGCTTAATGAGCACAGGGGGAACAGATACGCAGTATTTT.

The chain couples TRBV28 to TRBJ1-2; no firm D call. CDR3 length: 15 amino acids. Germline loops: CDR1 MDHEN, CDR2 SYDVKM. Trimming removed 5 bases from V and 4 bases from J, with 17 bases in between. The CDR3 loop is CASSNHDGPSYGYTF. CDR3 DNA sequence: TGTGCCAGCAGTAACCACGACGGTCCTAGCTATGGCTACACCTTC.

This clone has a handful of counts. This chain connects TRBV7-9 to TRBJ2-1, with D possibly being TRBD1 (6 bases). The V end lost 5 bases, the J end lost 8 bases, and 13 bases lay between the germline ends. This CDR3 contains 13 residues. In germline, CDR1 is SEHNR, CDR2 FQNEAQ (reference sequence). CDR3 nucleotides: TGTGCCAGCAGCCGTTACAGGGATGATGAGCAGTTCTTC. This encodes CASSRYRDDEQFF.

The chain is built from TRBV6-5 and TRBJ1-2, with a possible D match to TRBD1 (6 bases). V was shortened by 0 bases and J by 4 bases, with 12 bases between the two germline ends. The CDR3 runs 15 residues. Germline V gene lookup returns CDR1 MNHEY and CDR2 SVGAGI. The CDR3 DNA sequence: TGTGCCAGCAGTTACTCGTTCGGGACATCCTATGGCTACACCTTC. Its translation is CASSYSFGTSYGYTF.

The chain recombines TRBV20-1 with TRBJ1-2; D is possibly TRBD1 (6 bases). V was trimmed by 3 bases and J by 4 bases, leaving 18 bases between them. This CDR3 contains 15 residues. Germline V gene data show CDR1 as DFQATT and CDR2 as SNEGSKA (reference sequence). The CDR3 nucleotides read TGCAGTGCTAGTCTGAGCGGGGGGCCGGGCTATGGCTACACCTTC. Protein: CSASLSGGPGYGYTF.

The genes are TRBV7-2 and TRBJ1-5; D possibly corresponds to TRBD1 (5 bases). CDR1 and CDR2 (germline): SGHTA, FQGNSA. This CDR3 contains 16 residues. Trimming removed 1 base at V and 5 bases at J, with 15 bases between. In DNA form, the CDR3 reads TGTGCCAGCAGCTTAGGGCAGGGACGAGCTTATCAGCCCCAGCATTTT. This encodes CASSLGQGRAYQPQHF.

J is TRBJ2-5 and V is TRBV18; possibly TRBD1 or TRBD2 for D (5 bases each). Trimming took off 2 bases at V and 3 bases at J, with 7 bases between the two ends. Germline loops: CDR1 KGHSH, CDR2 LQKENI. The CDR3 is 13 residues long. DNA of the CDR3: TGTGCCAGCTCACCAGGGACGGAAGAGACCCAGTACTTC. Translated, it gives CASSPGTEETQYF.

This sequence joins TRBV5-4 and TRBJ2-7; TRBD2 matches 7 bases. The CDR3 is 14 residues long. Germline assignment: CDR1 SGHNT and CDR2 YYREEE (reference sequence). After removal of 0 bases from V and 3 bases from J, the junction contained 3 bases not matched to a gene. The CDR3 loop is CASSLGGGNYEQYF. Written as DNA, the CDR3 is TGTGCCAGCAGCTTGGGGGGGGGAAACTACGAGCAGTACTTC.

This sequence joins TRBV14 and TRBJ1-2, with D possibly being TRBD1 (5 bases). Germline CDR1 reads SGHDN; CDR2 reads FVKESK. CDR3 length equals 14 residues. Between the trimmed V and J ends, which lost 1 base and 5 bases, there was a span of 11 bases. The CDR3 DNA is TGTGCCAGCAGCCAAGGGAGGGGAGGGTATGGCTACACCTTC. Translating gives CASSQGRGGYGYTF.

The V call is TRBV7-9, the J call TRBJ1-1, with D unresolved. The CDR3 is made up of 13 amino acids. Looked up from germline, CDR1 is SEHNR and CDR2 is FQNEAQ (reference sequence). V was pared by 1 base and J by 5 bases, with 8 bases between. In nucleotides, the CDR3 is TGTGCCAGCAGCTTAGTAGTAGCAACTGAAGCTTTCTTT. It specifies CASSLVVATEAFF.

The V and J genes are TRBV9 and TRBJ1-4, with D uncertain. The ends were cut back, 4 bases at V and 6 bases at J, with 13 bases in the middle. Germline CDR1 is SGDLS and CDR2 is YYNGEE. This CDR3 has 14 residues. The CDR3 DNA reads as TGTGCCAGCAGCTCAAGGGCGGGCGATGAAAAACTGTTTTTT. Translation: CASSSRAGDEKLFF.

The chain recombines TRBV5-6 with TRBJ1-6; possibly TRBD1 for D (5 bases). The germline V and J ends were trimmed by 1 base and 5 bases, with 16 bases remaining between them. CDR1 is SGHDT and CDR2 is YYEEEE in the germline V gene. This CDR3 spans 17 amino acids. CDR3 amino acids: CASSLIGAPGNNSPLHF. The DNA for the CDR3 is TGTGCCAGCAGCTTGATAGGGGCACCCGGGAATAATTCACCCCTCCACTTT. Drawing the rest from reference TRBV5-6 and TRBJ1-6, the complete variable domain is DAGVTQSPTHLIKTRGQQVTLRCSPKSGHDTVSWYQQALGQGPQFIFQYYEEEERQRGNFPDRFSGHQFPNYSSELNVNALLLGDSALYLCASSLIGAPGNNSPLHFGNGTRLTVT.

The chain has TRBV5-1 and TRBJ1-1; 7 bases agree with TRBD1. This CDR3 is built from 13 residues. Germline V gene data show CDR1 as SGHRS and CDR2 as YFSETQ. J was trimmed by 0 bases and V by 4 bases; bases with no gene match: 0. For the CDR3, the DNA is TGCGCCAGCAGCGACAGGGTGAACACTGAAGCTTTCTTT. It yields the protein CASSDRVNTEAFF.

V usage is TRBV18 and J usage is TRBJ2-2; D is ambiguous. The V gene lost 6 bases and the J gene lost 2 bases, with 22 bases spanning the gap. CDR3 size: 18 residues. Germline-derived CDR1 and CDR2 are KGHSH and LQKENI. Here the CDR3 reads CASSPLQRLLRNTGELFF. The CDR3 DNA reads TGTGCCAGCTCCCCTCTTCAGCGATTGTTAAGAAACACCGGGGAGCTGTTTTTT.

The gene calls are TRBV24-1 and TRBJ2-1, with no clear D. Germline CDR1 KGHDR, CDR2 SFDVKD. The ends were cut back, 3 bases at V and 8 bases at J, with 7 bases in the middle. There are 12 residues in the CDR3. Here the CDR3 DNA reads TGTGCCACCAGTGATCACGACTATGAGCAGTTCTTC. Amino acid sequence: CATSDHDYEQFF.

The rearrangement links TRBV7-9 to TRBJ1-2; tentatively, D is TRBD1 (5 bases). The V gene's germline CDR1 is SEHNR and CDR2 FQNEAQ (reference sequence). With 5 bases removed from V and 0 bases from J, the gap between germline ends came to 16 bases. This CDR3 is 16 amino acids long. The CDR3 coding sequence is TGTGCCAGCAGCGACGGGACTAGTCCACCTAACTATGGCTACACCTTC. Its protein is CASSDGTSPPNYGYTF.

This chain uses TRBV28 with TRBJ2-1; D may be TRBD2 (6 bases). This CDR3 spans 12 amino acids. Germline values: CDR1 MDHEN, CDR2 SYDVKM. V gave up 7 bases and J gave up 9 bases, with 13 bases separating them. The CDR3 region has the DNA TGTGCCAGCAATGGAGGGGCTGTTGAGCAGTTCTTC. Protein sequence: CASNGGAVEQFF.

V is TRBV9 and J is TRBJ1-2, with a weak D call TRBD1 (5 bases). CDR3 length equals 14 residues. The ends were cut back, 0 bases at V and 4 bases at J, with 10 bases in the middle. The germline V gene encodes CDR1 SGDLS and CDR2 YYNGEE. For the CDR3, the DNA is TGTGCCAGCAGCGTAGAGGGGTATAGCTATGGCTACACCTTC. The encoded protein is CASSVEGYSYGYTF.

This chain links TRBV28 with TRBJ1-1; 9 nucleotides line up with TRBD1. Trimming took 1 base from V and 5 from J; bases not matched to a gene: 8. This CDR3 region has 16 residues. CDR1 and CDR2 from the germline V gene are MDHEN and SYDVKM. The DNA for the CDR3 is TGTGCCAGCAGTTTATTTCTCACAGGGGGCGTGACTGAAGCTTTCTTT. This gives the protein CASSLFLTGGVTEAFF. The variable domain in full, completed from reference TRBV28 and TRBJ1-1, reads DVKVTQSSRYLVKRTGEKVFLECVQDMDHENMFWYRQDPGLGLRLIYFSYDVKMKEKGDIPEGYSVSREKKERFSLILESASTNQTSMYLCASSLFLTGGVTEAFFGQGTRLTVV.

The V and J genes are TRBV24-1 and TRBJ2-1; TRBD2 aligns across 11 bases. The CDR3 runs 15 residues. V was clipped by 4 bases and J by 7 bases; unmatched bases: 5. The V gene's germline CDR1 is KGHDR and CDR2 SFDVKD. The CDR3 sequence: CATSDNSGRGNEQFF. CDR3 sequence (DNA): TGTGCCACCAGTGACAATAGCGGGAGGGGTAATGAGCAGTTCTTC.

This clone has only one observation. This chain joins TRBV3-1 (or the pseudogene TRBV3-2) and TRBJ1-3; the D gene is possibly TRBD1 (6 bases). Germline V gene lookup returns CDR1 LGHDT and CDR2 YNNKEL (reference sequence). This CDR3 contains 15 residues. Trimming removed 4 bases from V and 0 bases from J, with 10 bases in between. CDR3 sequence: CASSPTGYSGNTIYF. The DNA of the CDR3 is TGTGCCAGCAGCCCAACAGGGTACTCTGGAAACACCATATATTTT.

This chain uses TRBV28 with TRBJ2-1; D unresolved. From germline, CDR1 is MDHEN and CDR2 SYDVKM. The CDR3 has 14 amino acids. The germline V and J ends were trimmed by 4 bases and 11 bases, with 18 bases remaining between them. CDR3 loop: CASSSPPSERQQFF. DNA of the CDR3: TGTGCCAGCAGTTCCCCCCCCTCCGAGCGTCAGCAGTTCTTC.

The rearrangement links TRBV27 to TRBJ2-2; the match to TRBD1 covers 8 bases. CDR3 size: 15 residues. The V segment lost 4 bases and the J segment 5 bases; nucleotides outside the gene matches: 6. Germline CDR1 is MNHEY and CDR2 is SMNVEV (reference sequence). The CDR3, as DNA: TGTGCCAGCAGTTCCAGGGGGCAAGGGACCGGGGAGCTGTTTTTT. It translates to CASSSRGQGTGELFF.